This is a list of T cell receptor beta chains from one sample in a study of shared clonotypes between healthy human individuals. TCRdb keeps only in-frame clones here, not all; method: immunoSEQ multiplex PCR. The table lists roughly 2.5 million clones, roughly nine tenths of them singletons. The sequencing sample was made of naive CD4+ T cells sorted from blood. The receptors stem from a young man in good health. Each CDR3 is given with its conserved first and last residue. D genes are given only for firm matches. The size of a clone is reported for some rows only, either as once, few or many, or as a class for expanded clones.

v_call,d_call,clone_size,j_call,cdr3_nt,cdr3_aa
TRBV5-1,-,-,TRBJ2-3,TGCGCCACCCGCATGAGGACAGCCAGCACAGATACGCAGTATTTT,CATRMRTASTDTQYF
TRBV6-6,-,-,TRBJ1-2,TGTGCCAGCAGTTATCGACAGGCCTATGGCTACACCTTC,CASSYRQAYGYTF
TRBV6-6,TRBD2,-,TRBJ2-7,TGTGCCAGCAGTTCAGGCGGGAGGGCCCCCGAGCAGTACTTC,CASSSGGRAPEQYF
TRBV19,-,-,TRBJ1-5,TGTGCCAGTAGTATCCCGCCGGGCAGGGCCTATAGCAATCAGCCCCAGCATTTT,CASSIPPGRAYSNQPQHF
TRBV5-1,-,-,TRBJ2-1,TGCGCCAGCAGCTTGGGGGTGGCGAGCTCCTACAATGAGCAGTTCTTC,CASSLGVASSYNEQFF
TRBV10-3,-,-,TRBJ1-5,TGTGCCATCAGCCCCGGGACGGGGGACCAGCCCCAGCATTTT,CAISPGTGDQPQHF
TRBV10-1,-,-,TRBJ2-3,TGCGCCAGCAGTGACAGGGGACGAGCAGATACGCAGTATTTT,CASSDRGRADTQYF
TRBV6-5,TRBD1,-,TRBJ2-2,TGTGCCAGCAACGACAGGGGCTCCACCGGGGAGCTGTTTTTT,CASNDRGSTGELFF
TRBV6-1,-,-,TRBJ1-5,TGTGCCAGCAGTGAAAGGAGGGCAACTAGCAATCAGCCCCAGCATTTT,CASSERRATSNQPQHF
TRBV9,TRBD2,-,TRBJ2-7,TGTGCCAGCAGCGTAGTTGGGGGTGCGGGGGGCGTCGAGCAGTACTTC,CASSVVGGAGGVEQYF
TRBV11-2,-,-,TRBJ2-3,TGTGCCAGCGGTAGAAGTGCAGATACGCAGTATTTT,CASGRSADTQYF
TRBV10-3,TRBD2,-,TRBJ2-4,TGTGCCATCAGTGACCTGGGAGGGGCCAAAAACATTCAGTACTTC,CAISDLGGAKNIQYF
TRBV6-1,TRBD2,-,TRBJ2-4,TGTGCCAGCAGTAGCGGGGCCCCGGCCAAAAACATTCAGTACTTC,CASSSGAPAKNIQYF
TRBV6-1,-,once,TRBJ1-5,TGTGCCAGCATCCTGCAGGGCAGCAATCAGCCCCAGCATTTT,CASILQGSNQPQHF
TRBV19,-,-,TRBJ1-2,TGTGCCAGTAGACCTGGGGGGAGCAGCTTCTATGGCTACACCTTC,CASRPGGSSFYGYTF
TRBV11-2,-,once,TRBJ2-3,TGTGCCAGCAGCCACAATACGCAGTATTTT,CASSHNTQYF
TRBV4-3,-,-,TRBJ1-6,TGCGCCAGCAGCCAGGCACAGTTTCTTAATTCACCCCTCCACTTT,CASSQAQFLNSPLHF
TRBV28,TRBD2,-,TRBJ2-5,TGTGCCAGCAGTTTAGACAGGGGGATGACTAGCGGGGTTCAAGAGACCCAGTACTTC,CASSLDRGMTSGVQETQYF
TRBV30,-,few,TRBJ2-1,TGTGCCTGGAGTGCCACAGGGAAGTTCAATGAGCAGTTCTTC,CAWSATGKFNEQFF
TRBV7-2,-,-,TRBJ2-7,TGTGCCAGCAGCTTAGGAGGGGGACTTTACGAGCAGTACTTC,CASSLGGGLYEQYF
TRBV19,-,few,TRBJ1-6,TGTGCCAGTCGGGATGCGGGCAATTCACCCCTCCACTTT,CASRDAGNSPLHF
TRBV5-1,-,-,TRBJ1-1,TGCGCCAGCAGCTTAAGATCGGTCATGAACACTGAAGCTTTCTTT,CASSLRSVMNTEAFF
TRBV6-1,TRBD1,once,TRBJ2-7,TGTGCCAGCAGTGATCAGGGGGCCTCTCTCTACGAGCAGTACTTC,CASSDQGASLYEQYF
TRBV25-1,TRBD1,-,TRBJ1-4,TGTGCCAGCAGTGACCCGGGACAGGGAACAACTAATGAAAAACTGTTTTTT,CASSDPGQGTTNEKLFF
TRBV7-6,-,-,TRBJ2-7,TGTGCCAGCAGCTTAGGTCAGGGTGCCTACGAGCAGTACTTC,CASSLGQGAYEQYF
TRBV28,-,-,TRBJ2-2,TGTGCCAGCAGTTTAACACCGAACACCGGGGAGCTGTTTTTT,CASSLTPNTGELFF
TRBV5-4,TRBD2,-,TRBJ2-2,TGTGCCAGCAGCTTACTGGGAGGGAGGAACACCGGGGAGCTGTTTTTT,CASSLLGGRNTGELFF
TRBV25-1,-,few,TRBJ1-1,TGTGCCAGCAGTCCCCCGGCAGGGACCTCGAACACTGAAGCTTTCTTT,CASSPPAGTSNTEAFF
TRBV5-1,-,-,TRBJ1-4,TGCGCCAGCAAGCAGGGGATCACTAATGAAAAACTGTTTTTT,CASKQGITNEKLFF
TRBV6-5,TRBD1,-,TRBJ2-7,TGTGCCAGCCGTTTTTTAGGGACAGGGCTCTACGAGCAGTACTTC,CASRFLGTGLYEQYF
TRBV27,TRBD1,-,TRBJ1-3,TGTGCCAGCAGACAGCCGCGAGACCCCGGACAGGCCCCTACTAGCTCTGGAAACACCATATATTTT,CASRQPRDPGQAPTSSGNTIYF
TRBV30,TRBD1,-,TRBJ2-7,TGTGCCTGGAGTGGGGACAGGGGTAACGAGCAGTACTTC,CAWSGDRGNEQYF